The present T cell receptor beta chain was sequenced within a study of Graves' ophthalmopathy and Graves' hyperthyroidism. Study-wide background: Cases classed as stable hyperthyroidism had no ophthalmopathy within 18 months of follow-up. General observations from the study: Most thyroid clonotypes with frequency above 0.001 were detected in blood too.

Pregnant or lactating patients and those with other autoimmune diseases or uncontrolled infections were excluded. Clinical symptoms, serum thyroxine, TRAb, thyroid ultrasound and orbital computed tomography formed the basis of diagnosis. This clonotype has just a few counts. Its antigen is unknown. This CDR3 is 15 amino acids long. The J segment lost 2 bases and the V segment lost 7 bases, leaving 10 bases of the junction unmatched. The sequenced template was RNA, covering the TCR beta CDR3 region. Following a first-round RT-PCR that used HTBI primers, a second-round multiplex PCR was carried out. TCRdb reprocessed the multiplex PCR reads with MiXCR, giving one entry per CDR3 protein. This sample has about 1.1 million distinct CDR3 sequences, with about two fifths found just once.

The sample was peripheral blood or thyroid tissue (not recorded which). The chain employs TRBV12-3 or TRBV12-4 and TRBJ2-5, with 7 bases aligning to TRBD1. The TCR comes from an adult man with Graves' hyperthyroidism. The CDR3 nucleotides read TGTGCCAGCACAGTTGGGACAGAGGTACAAGAGACCCAGTACTTC. Its protein product is CASTVGTEVQETQYF.